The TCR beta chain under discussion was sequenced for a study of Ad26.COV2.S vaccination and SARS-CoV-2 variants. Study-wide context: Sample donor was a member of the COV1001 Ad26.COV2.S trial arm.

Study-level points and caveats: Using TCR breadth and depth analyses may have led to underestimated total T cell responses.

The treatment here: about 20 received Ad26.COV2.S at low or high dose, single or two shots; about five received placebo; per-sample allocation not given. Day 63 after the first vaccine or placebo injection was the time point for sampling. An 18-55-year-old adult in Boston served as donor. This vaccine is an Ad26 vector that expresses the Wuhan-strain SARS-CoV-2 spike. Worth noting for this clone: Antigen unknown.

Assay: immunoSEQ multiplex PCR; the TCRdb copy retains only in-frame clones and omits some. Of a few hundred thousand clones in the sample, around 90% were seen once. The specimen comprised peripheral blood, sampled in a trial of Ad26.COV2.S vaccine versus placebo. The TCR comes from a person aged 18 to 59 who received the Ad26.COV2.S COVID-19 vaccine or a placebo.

This chain's CDR3 is CASSSLRTGGVYNEQFF. In nucleotides, the CDR3 is TGTGCCAGCAGTTCGCTCCGGACAGGGGGCGTCTACAATGAGCAGTTCTTC. This sequence joins TRBV27 and TRBJ2-1, with 11 bases that match TRBD1. This CDR3 comprises 17 residues. V trimming: 4 bases; J trimming: 3 bases; junction bases outside the gene matches: 8. Germline CDR1 is MNHEY and CDR2 is SMNVEV (reference sequence).